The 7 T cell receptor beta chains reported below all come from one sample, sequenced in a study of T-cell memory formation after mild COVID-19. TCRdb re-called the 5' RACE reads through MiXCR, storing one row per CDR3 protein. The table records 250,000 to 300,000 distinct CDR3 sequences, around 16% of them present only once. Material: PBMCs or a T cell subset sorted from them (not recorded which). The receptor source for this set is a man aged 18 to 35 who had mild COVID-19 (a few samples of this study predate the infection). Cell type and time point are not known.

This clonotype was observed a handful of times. Here the CDR3 reads CASSLEGALFF. CDR3 DNA: TGTGCCAGCAGTTTAGAGGGGGCGCTTTTCTTC. This sequence joins TRBV12-3 or TRBV12-4 and TRBJ2-1; 7 bases are shared with TRBD1. V was pared by 1 base and J by 16 bases, with 4 bases of the junction left unmatched. This CDR3 has 11 amino acids.

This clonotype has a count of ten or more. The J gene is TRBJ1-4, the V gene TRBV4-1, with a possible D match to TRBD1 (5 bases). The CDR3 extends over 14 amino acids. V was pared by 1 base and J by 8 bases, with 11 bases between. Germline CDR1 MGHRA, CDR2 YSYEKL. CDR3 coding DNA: TGCGCCAGCAGCCAAGTTCAAGGGGAGGAAAAACTGTTTTTT. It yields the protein CASSQVQGEEKLFF.

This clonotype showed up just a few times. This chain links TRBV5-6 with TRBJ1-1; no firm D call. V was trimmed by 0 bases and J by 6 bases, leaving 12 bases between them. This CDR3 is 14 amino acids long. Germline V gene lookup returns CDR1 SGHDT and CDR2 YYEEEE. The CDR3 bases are TGTGCCAGCAGCTTGGTCCAAGCAGGCGCTGAAGCTTTCTTT. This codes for CASSLVQAGAEAFF.

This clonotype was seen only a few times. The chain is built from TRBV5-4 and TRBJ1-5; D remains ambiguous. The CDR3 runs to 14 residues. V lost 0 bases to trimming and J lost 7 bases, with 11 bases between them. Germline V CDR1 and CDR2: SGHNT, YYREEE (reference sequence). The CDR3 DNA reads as TGTGCCAGCAGCTTGGATCGGACCGGACAGCCCCAGCATTTT. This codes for CASSLDRTGQPQHF. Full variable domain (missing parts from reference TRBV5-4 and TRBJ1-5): ETGVTQSPTHLIKTRGQQVTLRCSSQSGHNTVSWYQQALGQGPQFIFQYYREEENGRGNFPPRFSGLQFPNYSSELNVNALELDDSALYLCASSLDRTGQPQHFGDGTRLSIL.

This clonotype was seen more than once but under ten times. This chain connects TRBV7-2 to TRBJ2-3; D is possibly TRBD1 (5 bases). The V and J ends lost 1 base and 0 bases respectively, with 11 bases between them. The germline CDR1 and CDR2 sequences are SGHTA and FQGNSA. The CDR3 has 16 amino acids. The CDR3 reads CASSLGGRVSTDTQYF. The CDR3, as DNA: TGTGCCAGCAGCTTAGGGGGCCGGGTTAGCACAGATACGCAGTATTTT.

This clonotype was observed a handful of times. The CDR3 DNA sequence: TGTGCCAGCGGGGACAGGTCGAGCTACGAGCAGTACTTC. Protein product: CASGDRSSYEQYF. This chain connects TRBV6-2 or TRBV6-3 to TRBJ2-7; 8 bases line up with TRBD1. The germline V gene has CDR1 MNHEY and CDR2 SVGEGT. CDR3 length: 13 residues. After removal of 8 bases from V and 3 bases from J, the junction contained 6 bases not matched to a gene.

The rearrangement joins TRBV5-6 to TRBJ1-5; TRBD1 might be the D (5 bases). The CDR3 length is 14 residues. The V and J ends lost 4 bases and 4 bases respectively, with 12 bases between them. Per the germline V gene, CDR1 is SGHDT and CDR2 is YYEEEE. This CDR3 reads CASSLWGGNQPQHF. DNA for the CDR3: TGTGCCAGCAGCCTGTGGGGGGGGAATCAGCCCCAGCATTTT. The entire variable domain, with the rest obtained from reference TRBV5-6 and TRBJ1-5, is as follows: DAGVTQSPTHLIKTRGQQVTLRCSPKSGHDTVSWYQQALGQGPQFIFQYYEEEERQRGNFPDRFSGHQFPNYSSELNVNALLLGDSALYLCASSLWGGNQPQHFGDGTRLSIL.